The 18 T cell receptor beta chains in this list originate from one sample, sequenced in a study of technical replicates of blood from a few donors. Only in-frame clones appear in the TCRdb table, and some are missing; sequencing was by immunoSEQ multiplex PCR. The data contain tens of thousands of clones, around nine tenths of them seen just once; the ten biggest clones take up 0.4% to 0.5%. The sequencing sample was made of T cells isolated from PBMCs. All receptors come from a human donor in good health.

This chain links TRBV5-4 with TRBJ2-5; D might be TRBD1 (6 bases). V lost 3 bases and J lost 4, with 13 bases in between. CDR1 is SGHNT and CDR2 is YYREEE in the germline V gene (reference sequence). The CDR3 length is 14 residues. CDR3 nucleotide sequence: TGTGCCAGCAGCTCGAACAGGGTTGGAGAGACCCAGTACTTC. Translated, it gives CASSSNRVGETQYF.

The J gene is TRBJ1-1, the V gene TRBV12-5; weak D call: TRBD1 (5 bases). Deletions cut 0 bases from V and 0 bases from J, with 14 bases between. The CDR3 loop spans 17 amino acids. Germline loops: CDR1 LGHNT, CDR2 FRNRAP. The CDR3 DNA sequence: TGTGCTAGTGGTTTGGTACTGGGCAGGGCCATGAACACTGAAGCTTTCTTT. Encoded protein: CASGLVLGRAMNTEAFF.

The chain uses TRBV6-1 and TRBJ1-5; a weak D match, TRBD1 (5 bases). CDR1 is MNHNS and CDR2 is SASEGT in the germline V gene. The CDR3 is made up of 13 amino acids. Between the trimmed V and J ends, which lost 8 bases and 5 bases, there was a span of 13 bases. The CDR3, as DNA: TGTGCCAGCTCCAGGGCAGTAGATCAGCCCCAGCATTTT. Residues: CASSRAVDQPQHF.

The chain joins TRBV4-1 to TRBJ1-1; no clear D gene. This CDR3 contains 12 residues. The V end lost 1 base, the J end lost 4 bases, and 4 bases lay between the germline ends. Germline values: CDR1 MGHRA, CDR2 YSYEKL. DNA of the CDR3: TGCGCCAGCAGCCAAGGTCTCACTGAAGCTTTCTTT. This codes for CASSQGLTEAFF.

V and J are TRBV9 and TRBJ2-7; 8 bases are shared with TRBD1. V trimming: 4 bases; J trimming: 2 bases; junction bases outside the gene matches: 11. CDR3 length: 16 residues. CDR1 and CDR2 from the germline V gene are SGDLS and YYNGEE. CDR3 sequence (DNA): TGTGCCAGCAGCCCGACAACCGGGACAGGTCCCTACGAGCAGTACTTC. It encodes CASSPTTGTGPYEQYF.

This sequence joins TRBV7-9 and TRBJ2-1, with D possibly matching TRBD2 (5 bases). Germline assignment: CDR1 SEHNR and CDR2 FQNEAQ (reference sequence). V was trimmed by 2 bases and J by 5 bases, leaving 10 bases between them. The CDR3 is 14 residues long. For the CDR3, the DNA is TGTGCCAGCAGCTTAAGTAGCGCCGACAATGAGCAGTTCTTC. This encodes CASSLSSADNEQFF.

The rearrangement uses TRBV11-2 and TRBJ2-7, with D possibly TRBD2 on 6 matching bases. The germline CDR1 and CDR2 sequences are SGHAT and FQNNGV. Deletions cut 2 bases from V and 4 bases from J, with 18 bases between. The CDR3 has 16 residues. The CDR3 DNA is TGTGCCAGCAGCTTAAAACACGGGGGAATGGGGTACGAGCAGTACTTC. Translated: CASSLKHGGMGYEQYF.

This chain uses TRBV15 with TRBJ2-3, with D possibly TRBD1 on 7 matching bases. The V gene lost 3 bases and the J gene lost 4 bases, with 14 bases spanning the gap. The CDR3 length is 15 residues. Germline V lookup: CDR1 LNHNV, CDR2 YYDKDF (reference sequence). The chain's CDR3 is CATSRNRGGADTQYF. The CDR3 DNA sequence: TGTGCCACCAGCAGGAACAGGGGCGGGGCAGATACGCAGTATTTT.

This rearrangement joins TRBV6-6 to TRBJ2-2, with TRBD2 as a possible D gene (6 bases). The CDR3 is made up of 15 amino acids. Trimming stripped 6 bases from V and 2 bases from J, with 13 bases between. The germline CDR1 and CDR2 sequences are MNHNY and SVGAGI (reference sequence). CDR3 coding DNA: TGTGCCAGCAGCTCGACTAGAATTAACACCGGGGAGCTGTTTTTT. Protein product: CASSSTRINTGELFF.

Remarks on this clone: The germline gene is not matched at one end of the junction; a read error may be the cause. The V call is TRBV29-1, the J call TRBJ1-1; TRBD1 aligns across 10 bases. Germline V gene sequence: CDR1 SQVTM, CDR2 ANQGSEA. This CDR3 is 10 amino acids long. CDR3 sequence (DNA): TGCAGCGTTGGGGACAGGGGAGAAGTCTTT. This gives the protein CSVGDRGEVF.

The sample holds one count of this clone. This chain joins TRBV5-4 and TRBJ1-2; 8 bases line up with TRBD1. J lost 5 bases, V lost 3 bases, and 6 bases had no gene match. This CDR3 comprises 14 residues. Germline CDR1 and CDR2: SGHNT and YYREEE (reference sequence). The CDR3 nucleotides read TGTGCCAGCAGCTCCCCGGGACAGGTTTATGGCTACACCTTC. This codes for CASSSPGQVYGYTF.

V is TRBV5-4 and J is TRBJ2-5; 9 bases are a match to TRBD1. Germline V gene lookup returns CDR1 SGHNT and CDR2 YYREEE (reference sequence). Trimming took 3 bases from V and 3 from J; bases not matched to a gene: 3. The CDR3 runs to 14 residues. CDR3 residues: CASSSGQGKETQYF. The CDR3 coding sequence is TGTGCCAGCAGCTCAGGACAGGGGAAAGAGACCCAGTACTTC.

The CDR3 DNA follows: TGTGCCAGCAGCTCTTTGGGGACAGTGTGGGCTGACACTGAAGCTTTCTTT. Its translation is CASSSLGTVWADTEAFF. This chain joins TRBV7-9 and TRBJ1-1; TRBD1 matches at 7 bases. From germline, CDR1 is SEHNR and CDR2 FQNEAQ (reference sequence). This CDR3 has 17 residues. Trimming at V came to 4 bases and at J to 3 bases, leaving 14 bases not matched to a gene.

This chain connects TRBV4-1 to TRBJ2-3, with 11 positions matching TRBD2. After removal of 3 bases from V and 5 bases from J, the junction contained 13 bases not matched to a gene. The CDR3 is made up of 18 amino acids. Per the germline V gene, CDR1 is MGHRA and CDR2 is YSYEKL. CDR3 DNA sequence: TGCGCCAGCAGCCAGATTACAGAACTAGCGGGAGCGGTAGATACGCAGTATTTT. Protein product: CASSQITELAGAVDTQYF.

V usage is TRBV7-3 and J usage is TRBJ2-3; the match to TRBD2 covers 15 bases. This CDR3 comprises 15 residues. With 5 bases clipped from V and 5 bases from J, the junction kept 2 bases outside the gene matches. Germline loops: CDR1 SGHTA, CDR2 FQGTGA. CDR3 protein: CASSPGLAGGDTQYF. CDR3 nucleotides: TGTGCCAGCAGCCCGGGACTAGCGGGAGGAGATACGCAGTATTTT.

The V gene is TRBV27, the J gene TRBJ1-5; 7 bases line up with TRBD1. CDR1 and CDR2 from the germline V gene are MNHEY and SMNVEV (reference sequence). The V gene end was trimmed by 5 bases and the J gene end by 2 bases; junction bases not matched to a gene: 6. The CDR3 has 15 amino acids. CDR3 DNA: TGTGCCAGCAGTGTCTACAGGGGTGGCAATCAGCCCCAGCATTTT. Translated: CASSVYRGGNQPQHF.

V usage is TRBV18 and J usage is TRBJ1-2, with a possible D match to TRBD1 (6 bases). Germline CDR1 and CDR2: KGHSH and LQKENI. Trimming shortened V by 3 bases and J by 2 bases, and 13 bases separated the two germline ends. The CDR3 runs 15 residues. CDR3 sequence reads: CASSPLQGGNYGYTF. The CDR3 DNA reads TGTGCCAGCTCACCCCTACAGGGCGGGAACTATGGCTACACCTTC.

The chain joins TRBV29-1 to TRBJ2-2; 7 nucleotides match TRBD2. Trimming at V came to 7 bases and at J to 2 bases, leaving 13 bases not matched to a gene. This CDR3 region has 16 residues. The germline CDR1 and CDR2 sequences are SQVTM and ANQGSEA. CDR3 protein: CSAGILLADNTGELFF. Here the CDR3 DNA reads TGCAGCGCCGGAATTCTGCTAGCGGACAACACCGGGGAGCTGTTTTTT.